This is a list of T cell receptor beta chains from one sample in a study of cytomegalovirus exposure and HLA in healthy donors. Data came from immunoSEQ multiplex PCR; TCRdb stores just in-frame clones and leaves some out. The repertoire holds around 85,000 clones, with more than 70% as singletons. Sequencing used PBMCs. The source of these receptors is a man in his 60s in good health and CMV-seronegative. The CDR3 runs from the conserved cysteine through the conserved F or W. Clone size is not always given. Where it is, it says once, few, many or a class for expanded clones.

cdr3_aa: CASSVTGENNQPQHF
j_call: TRBJ1-5
clone_size: few
v_call: TRBV6-1

cdr3_aa: CASSLGPANYGYTF
j_call: TRBJ1-2
clone_size: NA
v_call: TRBV5-1

cdr3_aa: CASSLLAGAYNEQFF
j_call: TRBJ2-1
clone_size: NA
v_call: TRBV2

cdr3_aa: CATRWAGGETQYF
j_call: TRBJ2-5
clone_size: NA
v_call: TRBV6-1

cdr3_aa: CASSDPSTGTGETQYF
j_call: TRBJ2-5
clone_size: few
v_call: TRBV2

cdr3_aa: CAWTGDPPGGEQYF
j_call: TRBJ2-7
clone_size: few
v_call: TRBV30

cdr3_aa: CASSVVSSPRNEQFF
j_call: TRBJ2-1
clone_size: NA
v_call: TRBV9

cdr3_aa: CASVQQGETQYF
j_call: TRBJ2-5
clone_size: NA
v_call: TRBV25-1

cdr3_aa: CASSLSSGQGDGYTF
j_call: TRBJ1-2
clone_size: NA
v_call: TRBV19

cdr3_aa: CAISDSGAITDTQYF
j_call: TRBJ2-3
clone_size: once
v_call: TRBV10-3

cdr3_aa: CASSPGQGSYNEQFF
j_call: TRBJ2-1
clone_size: NA
v_call: TRBV11-3

cdr3_aa: CASSLGRGGSTDTQYF
j_call: TRBJ2-3
clone_size: NA
v_call: TRBV5-6

cdr3_aa: CASSIGRPGHTTNQPQHF
j_call: TRBJ1-5
clone_size: NA
v_call: TRBV7-9

cdr3_aa: CASSLTLGGDEQFF
j_call: TRBJ2-1
clone_size: NA
v_call: TRBV7-9

cdr3_aa: CASSLRTPNTEAFF
j_call: TRBJ1-1
clone_size: NA
v_call: TRBV5-1